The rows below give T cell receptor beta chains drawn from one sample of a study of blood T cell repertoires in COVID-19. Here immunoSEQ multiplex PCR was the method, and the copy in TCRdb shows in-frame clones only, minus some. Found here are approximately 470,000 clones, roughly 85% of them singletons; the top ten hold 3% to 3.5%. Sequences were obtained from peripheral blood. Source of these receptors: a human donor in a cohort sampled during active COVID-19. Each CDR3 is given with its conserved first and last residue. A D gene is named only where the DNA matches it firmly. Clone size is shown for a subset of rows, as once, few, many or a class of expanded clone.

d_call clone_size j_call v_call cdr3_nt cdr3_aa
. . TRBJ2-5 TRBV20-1 TGCAGTGCTAGTGCAGGGGATCTGGAGACCCAGTACTTC CSASAGDLETQYF
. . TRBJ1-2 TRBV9 TGTGCCAGCAGCGTAGGTCGGGGTAACTATGGCTACACCTTC CASSVGRGNYGYTF
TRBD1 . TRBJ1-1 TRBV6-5 TGTGCCAGCAGTTACCCACAGGGGGGCACCACTGAAGCTTTCTTT CASSYPQGGTTEAFF
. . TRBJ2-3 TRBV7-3 TGTGCCAGCAGCCCCATAGGGGTTCTGGGCGGAGTCACAGATACGCAGTATTTT CASSPIGVLGGVTDTQYF
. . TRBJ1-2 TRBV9 TGTGCCAGCACCCTCCAGGGATCTTCTAACTATGGCTACACCTTC CASTLQGSSNYGYTF
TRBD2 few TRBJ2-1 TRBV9 TGTGCCAGCAGCGTAGCGGGAGGGCCCAATGAGCAGTTCTTC CASSVAGGPNEQFF
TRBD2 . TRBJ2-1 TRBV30 TGTGCCTGGAGTCGGGTGGCGACTAGCGGGAGGGGTGAGCAGTTCTTC CAWSRVATSGRGEQFF
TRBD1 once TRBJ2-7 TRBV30 TGTGCCGGGCATACAGGGGGCTACGGCGAGCAGTACTTC CAGHTGGYGEQYF
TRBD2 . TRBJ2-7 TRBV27 TGTGCCAGCAGTTCCCGGACTAGCGCATCCTACGAGCAGTACTTC CASSSRTSASYEQYF
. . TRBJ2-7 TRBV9 TGTGCCTCCGCCGGAGGAGGGTCCTACGAGCAGTACTTC CASAGGGSYEQYF
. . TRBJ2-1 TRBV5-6 TGTGCCAGCAGCGCCCTGACGGGGAACAGCAATGAGCAGTTCTTC CASSALTGNSNEQFF
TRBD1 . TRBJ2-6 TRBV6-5 TGTGCCAGCAGACGACAGGGTTCAGGGGCCAACGTCCTGACTTTC CASRRQGSGANVLTF
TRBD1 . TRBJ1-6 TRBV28 TGTGCCAGCAGTAACGACAGGGGAGGGGGGTCACCCCTCCACTTT CASSNDRGGGSPLHF
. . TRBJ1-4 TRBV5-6 TGTGCCAGCAGCTTGACCAGGGGTCTTAATGAAAAACTGTTTTTT CASSLTRGLNEKLFF
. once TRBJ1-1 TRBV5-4 TGTGCCAGCAGCCCCCTCGGAGAGGGTAACACTGAAGCTTTCTTT CASSPLGEGNTEAFF
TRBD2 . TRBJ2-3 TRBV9 TGTGCCAGCAGCCAGTCAGCGGGAGGATCCACAGATACGCAGTATTTT CASSQSAGGSTDTQYF
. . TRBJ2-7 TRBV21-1 TGTGCCAGCACCGACCGTAACGGGGTGGAGTACGAGCAGTACTTC CASTDRNGVEYEQYF
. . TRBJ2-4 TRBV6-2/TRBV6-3 TGTGCCAGCAGTTACCCTGCAGGGTCAGTTCAGTACTTC CASSYPAGSVQYF